The entry below describes one T cell receptor beta chain. What it recognizes is unknown. Germline lookup yields CDR1 SQVTM and CDR2 ANQGSEA. CDR3 length equals 13 residues. The source of the sample is a study of cytomegalovirus exposure and HLA in healthy donors. General study points: Rarity marked most TCR sequences, yet some public TCRs occurred in many donors.

Sequencing was performed with immunoSEQ multiplex PCR; in TCRdb, only in-frame clones are kept and a portion is missing. The sample holds under 150,000 clones, 84% seen once. The V gene is TRBV29-1, the J gene TRBJ1-2; TRBD1 matches 9 bases. The TCR sequence derives from a woman under 40 in good health and CMV-seronegative. The sequencing input was PBMCs. CDR3 amino acids: CTTGRGQGYGYTF. DNA of the CDR3: TGCACCACGGGTCGGGGACAGGGCTATGGCTACACCTTC.